This TCR beta chain was retrieved from a study of sequential checkpoint blockade in melanoma. Looking at the study overall: Randomization was 1:1 between first-line nivolumab→ipilimumab and ipilimumab→nivolumab. Each arm's sequence ended with maintenance nivolumab.

Sequencing used immunoSEQ multiplex PCR; TCRdb keeps in-frame clones, though not all of them. Altogether over 25,000 clones are present, roughly 80% being singletons, with the ten largest covering 13%. Trimming removed 4 bases from V and 0 bases from J; junction bases left unmatched: 3. Germline CDR1 MNHEY, CDR2 SMNVEV (reference sequence). The CDR3 is 14 residues long. The treatment here: randomized to nivolumab then ipilimumab (arm A) or the reverse (arm B). Patients had received no earlier DNA-damaging chemotherapy. Live CD3+CD8+ CD19− CD56− cells were sorted from PBMCs. This specimen was CD8+ T cells sorted from blood (inferred from file names), taken from a patient given nivolumab and ipilimumab in sequence. The sequence was obtained from a human donor with melanoma. This chain connects TRBV27 to TRBJ2-7, with 7 bases that match TRBD2. The CDR3 DNA follows: TGTGCCAGCAGTTCCGGGAGGAGCTCCTACGAGCAGTACTTC. Amino acid sequence: CASSSGRSSYEQYF.